This T cell receptor (beta chain) was recorded in a study of T cell repertoires in cytomegalovirus infection. The overall study: An indication of both CMV infection and matching HLA type came from public TCR beta signatures. Study findings and constraints: Ex vivo responses were dominated by HLA-C-restricted CMV-specific TCR beta clonotypes. The cumulative frequency of public TCR beta families identified carriers of CMV plus the relevant HLA.

The V and J ends lost 1 base and 7 bases respectively, with 11 bases between them. The CDR3 loop spans 14 amino acids. Germline CDR1 is SGHVS and CDR2 is FNYEAQ. This clonotype was observed at least ten times. Its antigen is unknown. TCRdb reprocessed the reads via MiXCR and lists one record per CDR3 protein. The table includes 300,000 to 400,000 distinct CDR3 sequences, around a sixth detected once. Sequencing input: PBMCs. The receptor was isolated from a human donor in good health (CMV status not recorded). Some clones in this sample may be carry-over from other donors' samples. The V gene is TRBV7-6, the J gene TRBJ1-5; no reliable D call. The CDR3 sequence is CASSLVPDGQPQHF. The CDR3 nucleotides are TGTGCCAGCAGCTTAGTACCCGACGGGCAGCCCCAGCATTTT.